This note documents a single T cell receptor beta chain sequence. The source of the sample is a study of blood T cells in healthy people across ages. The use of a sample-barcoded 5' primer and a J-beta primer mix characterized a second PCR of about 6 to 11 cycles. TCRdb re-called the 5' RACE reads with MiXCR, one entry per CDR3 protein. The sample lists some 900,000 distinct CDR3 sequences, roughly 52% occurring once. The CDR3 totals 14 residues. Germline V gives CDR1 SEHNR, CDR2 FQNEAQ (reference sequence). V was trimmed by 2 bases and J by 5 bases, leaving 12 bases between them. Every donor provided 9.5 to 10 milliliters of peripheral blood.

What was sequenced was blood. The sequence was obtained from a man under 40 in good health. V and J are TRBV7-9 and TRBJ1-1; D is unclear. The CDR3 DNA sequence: TGTGCCAGCAGCTTAACAACGGGAAGGACTGAAGCTTTCTTT. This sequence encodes CASSLTTGRTEAFF.